This TCR beta chain emerged from a study of Ad26.COV2.S vaccination and SARS-CoV-2 variants. Across the whole study: Donor was one of the participants in the Ad26.COV2.S arm of the COV1001 trial.

Sequenced by immunoSEQ multiplex PCR; TCRdb stores in-frame clones only, minus some. Among 400,000 to 500,000 clones listed, roughly nine tenths were seen once. Findings of the study overall: Vaccinees showed greater spike-specific TCR breadth than placebo recipients.

Sample treatment: roughly 18 received Ad26.COV2.S at low or high dose, single or two shots; about 5 received placebo; per-sample allocation not given. Material that was analyzed had been drawn on day 63 after the first vaccine or placebo injection. Concerning this clone: The antigen remains unidentified.

CDR1 is SGHRS, CDR2 YFSETQ, per germline. The V end lost 4 bases, the J end lost 3 bases, and 13 bases lay between the germline ends. CDR3 size: 15 residues. The source of this sequence is a person aged 18-65 years who received the Ad26.COV2.S COVID-19 vaccine or a placebo. This chain uses TRBV5-1 with TRBJ2-2; perhaps TRBD1 as D (5 bases). Sequencing used peripheral blood, obtained in a trial of Ad26.COV2.S vaccine versus placebo. Here the CDR3 reads CASSMDKADTGELFF. CDR3 DNA: TGCGCCAGCAGCATGGACAAGGCAGACACCGGGGAGCTGTTTTTT.